The following is a T cell receptor beta chain sequence with its context. This sample is part of a study of cytomegalovirus exposure and HLA in healthy donors. Researchers ran the PCR with 60 Vbeta and 13 Jbeta primers. Repertoires were generated with immunoSEQ multiplex PCR, while TCRdb's copy carries only in-frame clones and drops some. The sample lists approximately 160,000 clones, roughly 79% occurring once. The CDR3 runs 14 residues. Germline V gene lookup returns CDR1 MNHEY and CDR2 SVGAGI. Germline trimming cut 2 bases from V and 5 bases from J; bases unmatched to any gene: 5. The receptor comes from a male donor in good health and CMV-seronegative. The chain uses TRBV6-5 and TRBJ1-1, with 7 bases that match TRBD1. The specimen was PBMCs. For the CDR3, the DNA is TGTGCCAGCAGTTACACCAGGGGGGAGACTGAAGCTTTCTTT. Translated: CASSYTRGETEAFF.